Following are 27 T cell receptor beta chains from one sample sequenced in a study of blood T cell repertoires in COVID-19. Sequencing was performed with immunoSEQ multiplex PCR; in TCRdb, only in-frame clones are kept and a portion is missing. The sample lists about 240,000 clones, around 90% occurring once. Sequencing was performed on peripheral blood. These receptors came from a man aged 55 to 70 who had recovered from COVID-19.

This clone was observed once. The chain combines TRBV3-1 (or the pseudogene TRBV3-2) with TRBJ2-2; the D gene is possibly TRBD1 (6 bases). The CDR3 has 16 residues. Germline-derived CDR1 and CDR2 are LGHDT and YNNKEL (reference sequence). Between the trimmed V and J ends, which lost 1 base and 4 bases, there was a span of 13 bases. The CDR3 sequence: CASSQVLGAVTGELFF. As DNA, the CDR3 is TGTGCCAGCAGCCAAGTACTGGGGGCCGTCACCGGGGAGCTGTTTTTT.

This clone was detected a few times. CDR3 nucleotides: TGCGCCAGCAGCTTGACGGGGGTCCTCCAAGAGACCCAGTACTTC. Translation: CASSLTGVLQETQYF. The chain joins TRBV5-1 to TRBJ2-5, with D possibly TRBD2 on 6 matching bases. V lost 1 base, J lost 1 base, and 11 bases lay in between. This CDR3 spans 15 amino acids. CDR1 and CDR2 (germline): SGHRS, YFSETQ.

The gene calls are TRBV4-2 and TRBJ2-5; 7 positions match TRBD1. V gave up 1 base and J gave up 4 bases; unmatched junction bases: 9. Germline CDR1 and CDR2: LGHNA and YNFKEQ. CDR3 length: 16 amino acids. The CDR3 DNA reads TGTGCCAGCAGCCAAGTATTGACAGGGCATGGAGAGACCCAGTACTTC. Translation gives CASSQVLTGHGETQYF.

The chain uses TRBV19 and TRBJ2-2; maybe TRBD1 (5 bases). There are 14 residues in the CDR3. Trimming stripped 1 base from V and 5 bases from J, with 8 bases between. CDR1 and CDR2 from the germline V gene are LNHDA and SQIVND (reference sequence). CDR3 sequence (DNA): TGTGCCAGTAGTATAGGGGGCTGGACCGGGGAGCTGTTTTTT. Translated, it gives CASSIGGWTGELFF.

The chain couples TRBV5-4 to TRBJ2-2, with a weak D call TRBD1 (6 bases). Trimming shortened V by 4 bases and J by 4 bases, and 14 bases separated the two germline ends. Germline assignment: CDR1 SGHNT and CDR2 YYREEE (reference sequence). The CDR3 length is 15 residues. The CDR3 sequence is CASSPTGSPTGELFF. Written as DNA, the CDR3 is TGTGCCAGCAGCCCAACAGGGAGCCCCACCGGGGAGCTGTTTTTT.

The chain couples TRBV7-6 to TRBJ1-4; a weak D match, TRBD1 (6 bases). Germline CDR1 is SGHVS and CDR2 is FNYEAQ. This CDR3 contains 16 residues. The V end was cut by 2 bases, the J end by 8 bases, with 18 bases between. Here the CDR3 reads CASSLSPRRGGEKLFF. CDR3 DNA: TGTGCCAGCAGCTTATCTCCCAGGAGGGGGGGGGAAAAACTGTTTTTT.

The chain is built from TRBV5-1 and TRBJ1-1; D call uncertain. This CDR3 is built from 14 residues. V was trimmed by 1 base and J by 1 base, leaving 8 bases between them. Germline V gene data show CDR1 as SGHRS and CDR2 as YFSETQ. The chain's CDR3 is CASSLSQANTEAFF. CDR3 DNA sequence: TGCGCCAGCAGCTTGAGCCAGGCGAACACTGAAGCTTTCTTT.

V is TRBV28 and J is TRBJ2-7; D is possibly TRBD1 (6 bases). Germline-derived CDR1 and CDR2 are MDHEN and SYDVKM. This CDR3 contains 14 residues. V was trimmed by 5 bases and J by 2 bases, leaving 13 bases between them. CDR3 coding DNA: TGTGCCAGCAGTAATACAGGGTCGACCTACGAGCAGTACTTC. It yields the protein CASSNTGSTYEQYF.

This clone was recorded only once. The rearrangement joins TRBV5-1 to TRBJ2-1; D call uncertain. Between the trimmed V and J ends, which lost 0 bases and 6 bases, there was a span of 10 bases. Germline CDR1 is SGHRS and CDR2 is YFSETQ. This CDR3 comprises 14 residues. This CDR3 is CASSLVFPRNEQFF. The DNA of the CDR3 is TGCGCCAGCAGCTTGGTATTTCCCCGCAATGAGCAGTTCTTC.

The V and J genes are TRBV15 and TRBJ1-1, with D uncertain. There are 15 residues in the CDR3. Trimming pared 2 bases from V and 4 bases from J, leaving 14 bases between. Germline V gene lookup returns CDR1 LNHNV and CDR2 YYDKDF (reference sequence). The CDR3 loop is CATSRPRDLTTEAFF. DNA for the CDR3: TGTGCCACCAGCAGACCCCGCGACTTAACCACTGAAGCTTTCTTT.

CDR3 residues: CASSRQGPPDYEQYF. The CDR3 DNA reads TGTGCCAGCAGCCGACAGGGCCCTCCGGACTACGAGCAGTACTTC. The chain is built from TRBV7-9 and TRBJ2-7; 7 bases are a match to TRBD1. Germline V gene lookup returns CDR1 SEHNR and CDR2 FQNEAQ (reference sequence). The CDR3 spans 15 residues. V gave up 5 bases and J gave up 3 bases; unmatched junction bases: 10.

The chain has TRBV6-5 and TRBJ1-2; maybe TRBD1 (6 bases). Germline V gives CDR1 MNHEY, CDR2 SVGAGI. V was cut by 6 bases and J by 7 bases, with 18 bases left in between. The CDR3 totals 14 residues. The CDR3 DNA reads TGTGCCAGCAGACGCGGGGGCCCTGGAATTGGCTACACCTTC. Translation: CASRRGGPGIGYTF.

This clone was picked up a small number of times. This sequence joins TRBV24-1 and TRBJ1-1; D call uncertain. CDR1 is KGHDR and CDR2 is SFDVKD in the germline V gene. The length of the CDR3 is 12 residues. Trimming took 4 bases from V and 7 from J, leaving 9 bases between them. The CDR3, as DNA: TGTGCCACCAGTGACAGATACAGTGAAGCTTTCTTT. Translated: CATSDRYSEAFF.

The V gene is TRBV7-9, the J gene TRBJ2-2; TRBD2 matches at 8 bases. This CDR3 comprises 16 residues. After removal of 5 bases from V and 3 bases from J, the junction contained 8 bases not matched to a gene. Germline loops: CDR1 SEHNR, CDR2 FQNEAQ (reference sequence). CDR3 DNA sequence: TGTGCCAGCAGCGGGGGCCGCGGGGGGTACACCGGGGAGCTGTTTTTT. Protein product: CASSGGRGGYTGELFF.

V is TRBV7-2 and J is TRBJ1-2; a weak D match, TRBD1 (5 bases). The germline V and J ends were trimmed by 3 bases and 8 bases, with 22 bases remaining between them. The CDR3 has 16 residues. Germline V lookup: CDR1 SGHTA, CDR2 FQGNSA. The CDR3 bases are TGTGCCAGCAGCTTGGGGGTAGGCGGGGATCGAGGCGGCTACACCTTC. This translates into CASSLGVGGDRGGYTF.

The rearrangement links TRBV10-3 to TRBJ1-6, with a tentative D call TRBD1 (5 bases). V was clipped by 3 bases and J by 0 bases, with 18 bases between them. The germline gives CDR1 ENHRY, CDR2 SYGVKD. The CDR3 has 19 residues. The CDR3 DNA follows: TGTGCCATCAGTGATGGAGTATCCAGGGCCAGCTCCTATAATTCACCCCTCCACTTT. Amino acids: CAISDGVSRASSYNSPLHF.

This chain joins TRBV7-8 and TRBJ1-5; 10 nucleotides match TRBD1. This CDR3 has 18 amino acids. V was clipped by 0 bases and J by 6 bases; unmatched bases: 11. Per the germline V gene, CDR1 is SGHVS and CDR2 is FQNEAQ. The CDR3 DNA is TGTGCCAGCAGCTTAGCGCTGACAGGGGGCGTAGGGGGTCAGCCCCAGCATTTT. Protein sequence: CASSLALTGGVGGQPQHF.

This clone has only one observation. The rearrangement uses TRBV4-1 and TRBJ2-1; 8 bases line up with TRBD1. This CDR3 region has 15 residues. Per the germline V gene, CDR1 is MGHRA and CDR2 is YSYEKL. The ends lost 2 bases at V and 4 bases at J; junction bases unmatched: 4. The DNA of the CDR3 is TGCGCCAGCAGCCAACCGGACAGGGAATACAATGAGCAGTTCTTC. Translation gives CASSQPDREYNEQFF.

The chain employs TRBV30 and TRBJ1-4, with D maybe TRBD1 (5 bases). The CDR3 length is 15 residues. CDR1 and CDR2 (germline): GTSNPN, SVGIG (reference sequence). The V and J ends lost 8 bases and 7 bases respectively, with 23 bases between them. DNA for the CDR3: TGTGCCGGGCGGGGGAGAGGCGGATTGGGTGAAAAACTGTTTTTT. This codes for CAGRGRGGLGEKLFF.

The J gene is TRBJ1-6, the V gene TRBV2; D may be TRBD1 (6 bases). The V end was cut by 5 bases, the J end by 7 bases, with 15 bases between. The CDR3 is 15 amino acids. CDR1 is SNHLY, CDR2 FYNNEI, per germline. The CDR3 DNA is TGTGCCAGCAGTACAACAGGGAACCCAAATTCACCCCTCCACTTT. Its translation is CASSTTGNPNSPLHF.

The gene calls are TRBV5-5 and TRBJ2-7; weak D call: TRBD1 (5 bases). The CDR3 totals 15 residues. Germline values: CDR1 SGHKS, CDR2 YYEKEE (reference sequence). V was trimmed by 0 bases and J by 2 bases, leaving 12 bases between them. In DNA, the CDR3 is TGTGCCAGCAGCTTGGAGGCAGGGAAGCCCTACGAGCAGTACTTC. As protein: CASSLEAGKPYEQYF.

CDR3 in DNA: TGTGCCAGCAGCTACAGGGGCGATCACTATGGCTACACCTTC. The encoded protein is CASSYRGDHYGYTF. V gene TRBV7-9 combines with J gene TRBJ1-2; 7 positions agree with TRBD1. Trimming took 4 bases from V and 3 from J; bases not matched to a gene: 5. The germline gives CDR1 SEHNR, CDR2 FQNEAQ (reference sequence). This CDR3 comprises 14 residues.

The chain recombines TRBV3-1 (or the pseudogene TRBV3-2) with TRBJ2-5; D gene uncertain. The V gene's germline CDR1 is LGHDT and CDR2 YNNKEL (reference sequence). The CDR3 is made up of 13 amino acids. With 0 bases removed from V and 10 bases from J, the gap between germline ends came to 12 bases. CDR3 sequence: CASSQEAREDQYF. CDR3 DNA sequence: TGTGCCAGCAGCCAAGAAGCAAGAGAGGACCAGTACTTC.

This clone was counted once. V usage is TRBV7-6 and J usage is TRBJ1-3, with 8 bases that match TRBD1. This CDR3 spans 15 amino acids. CDR1 is SGHVS, CDR2 FNYEAQ, per germline. The V segment lost 1 base and the J segment 3 bases; nucleotides outside the gene matches: 2. The CDR3: CASSLGTGIGNTIYF. CDR3 bases: TGTGCCAGCAGCTTAGGGACAGGGATTGGAAACACCATATATTTT. The full variable domain, with the rest looked up from reference TRBV7-6 and TRBJ1-3, is GAGVSQSPRYKVTKRGQDVALRCDPISGHVSLYWYRQALGQGPEFLTYFNYEAQQDKSGLPNDRFSAERPEGSISTLTIQRTEQRDSAMYRCASSLGTGIGNTIYFGEGSWLTVV.

This clone has more than one count but fewer than ten. The rearrangement joins TRBV6-1 to TRBJ1-5, with D unresolved. Germline CDR1 MNHNS, CDR2 SASEGT. This CDR3 has 15 residues. The V end lost 0 bases, the J end lost 0 bases, and 6 bases lay between the germline ends. In DNA, the CDR3 is TGTGCCAGCAGTGAAGCGAACGGTAGCAATCAGCCCCAGCATTTT. Its translation: CASSEANGSNQPQHF.

This clone was counted a single time. V usage is TRBV10-1 and J usage is TRBJ2-4; D is uncertain. This CDR3 spans 16 amino acids. Germline CDR1 WNHNN, CDR2 SYGVQD (reference sequence). Deletions cut 10 bases from V and 1 base from J, with 20 bases between. CDR3 loop: CAITSRGCKAKNIQYF. CDR3 nucleotides: TGCGCCATTACTTCCCGAGGTTGTAAGGCCAAAAACATTCAGTACTTC.

The chain combines TRBV6-4 with TRBJ2-3; 8 bases are a match to TRBD2. This CDR3 spans 16 amino acids. Germline CDR1 MRHNA, CDR2 SNTAGT. The V segment lost 2 bases and the J segment 1 base; nucleotides outside the gene matches: 5. The CDR3 loop is CASSDGRGGRTDTQYF. Here the CDR3 DNA reads TGTGCCAGCAGTGACGGTCGGGGGGGCCGCACAGATACGCAGTATTTT.